This T cell receptor (beta chain) emerged from a study of response to subunit inactivated influenza vaccine. The CDR3 length is 15 residues. The germline V and J ends were trimmed by 1 base and 9 bases, with 16 bases remaining between them. CDR1 is LGHDT, CDR2 YNNKEL, per germline (reference sequence). As regards this clonotype: Its antigen is as yet unknown.

Study findings and constraints: Authors proposed each seasonal influenza vaccination draws in few new T cells.

MiXCR, run by TCRdb on the RT-PCR reads, gives a single entry per CDR3 protein. The profile shows some 640,000 distinct CDR3 sequences, about 15% of them singletons. The clonotype originates from a man between 50 and 59 years old who received an inactivated influenza vaccine. The chain is built from TRBV3-1 and TRBJ2-1; TRBD2 might be the D (5 bases). Sequences were derived from PBMCs from blood, sampled around 14 days before vaccination. The chain's CDR3 is CASSQVRVGRGEQFF. In DNA, the CDR3 is TGTGCCAGCAGCCAAGTTCGAGTCGGTCGGGGTGAGCAGTTCTTC.